This T cell receptor beta chain was found in a study of cytomegalovirus exposure and HLA in healthy donors. The wider study: Among the 400 or so donors who were genotyped, approximately 83% fell in the genetic ancestry cluster that is associated with self-reported Caucasian donors.

Between the trimmed V and J ends, which lost 6 bases and 5 bases, there was a span of 10 bases. In germline, CDR1 is MDHEN, CDR2 SYDVKM. The CDR3 is made up of 12 amino acids. This PCR relied on a set of 60 Vbeta primers and 13 Jbeta primers. Sequencing was performed with immunoSEQ multiplex PCR; in TCRdb, only in-frame clones are kept and a portion is missing. The clone table shows tens of thousands of clones, with the ten largest holding about 1.5%. The clonotype originates from a woman aged 55-69 years in good health and CMV-seronegative. Specimen: PBMCs. The chain is built from TRBV28 and TRBJ1-2; D is uncertain. Here the CDR3 reads CASSSRDYGYTF. Here the CDR3 DNA reads TGTGCCAGCAGCTCGAGAGATTATGGCTACACCTTC.